The 13 T cell receptor beta chains below all came from one sample that was sequenced in a study of blood T cell repertoires in COVID-19. Generated by immunoSEQ multiplex PCR, the TCRdb table keeps only in-frame clones and is missing some. The table includes 55,000 to 75,000 clones, approximately 89% detected once. The sequencing input was peripheral blood. The receptors shown here come from a man aged 55-75 years with acute or convalescent COVID-19.

The rearrangement joins TRBV7-9 to TRBJ1-1; D remains unclear. CDR3 length: 13 amino acids. V gave up 5 bases and J gave up 1 base, with 8 bases separating them. Germline V gives CDR1 SEHNR, CDR2 FQNEAQ (reference sequence). The CDR3, as DNA: TGTGCCAGCAGCCCGCCCGGGAACACTGAAGCTTTCTTT. It translates to CASSPPGNTEAFF.

This chain uses TRBV4-1 with TRBJ1-6, with D unresolved. V was pared by 0 bases and J by 8 bases, with 5 bases between. Germline V lookup: CDR1 MGHRA, CDR2 YSYEKL. This CDR3 region has 13 residues. The CDR3 region has the DNA TGCGCCAGCAGCCAAGATCTTTATTCACCCCTCCACTTT. Its translation: CASSQDLYSPLHF.

The V call is TRBV30, the J call TRBJ1-6; TRBD1 matches 7 bases. Trimming at V came to 1 base and at J to 6 bases, leaving 9 bases not matched to a gene. Germline V gene sequence: CDR1 GTSNPN, CDR2 SVGIG (reference sequence). The CDR3 has 16 residues. CDR3 DNA: TGTGCCTGGAGTGCGGGACAGCCGACTAGTAATTCACCCCTCCACTTT. Residues: CAWSAGQPTSNSPLHF.

The J gene is TRBJ2-3, the V gene TRBV7-9; TRBD2 aligns across 13 bases. V lost 2 bases, J lost 1 base, and 6 bases stayed unmatched. The germline V gene has CDR1 SEHNR and CDR2 FQNEAQ (reference sequence). This CDR3 has 18 residues. CDR3 residues: CASSLRLAGGLGTDTQYF. The CDR3 region has the DNA TGTGCCAGCAGCTTACGACTAGCGGGGGGTCTGGGCACAGATACGCAGTATTTT.

The chain has TRBV27 and TRBJ2-7; possible D gene TRBD1, 6 bases. V lost 5 bases, J lost 6 bases, and 14 bases lay in between. The CDR3 extends over 13 amino acids. CDR1 is MNHEY and CDR2 is SMNVEV in the germline V gene (reference sequence). The CDR3 sequence is CASSPGQSIEQYF. For the CDR3, the DNA is TGTGCCAGCAGTCCAGGACAGTCGATCGAGCAGTACTTC.

This chain uses TRBV24-1 with TRBJ2-1; 8 nucleotides align to TRBD2. V shed 3 bases and J 4 bases; nucleotides not matched to a gene: 7. The germline gives CDR1 KGHDR, CDR2 SFDVKD. The CDR3 has 16 residues. DNA for the CDR3: TGTGCCACCAGTGATCGAGCGGGGGAGCATTACAATGAGCAGTTCTTC. It codes for CATSDRAGEHYNEQFF.

J is TRBJ1-5 and V is TRBV2, with TRBD1 matching over 9 bases. The CDR3 is made up of 15 amino acids. V gave up 5 bases and J gave up 8 bases; unmatched junction bases: 10. Per the germline V gene, CDR1 is SNHLY and CDR2 is FYNNEI. The CDR3 loop is CASSFTGGIEKPQHF. The CDR3, as DNA: TGTGCCAGCAGTTTTACAGGGGGCATCGAGAAGCCCCAGCATTTT.

The chain combines TRBV11-3 with TRBJ1-1; D is unclear. The CDR3 covers 14 residues. The germline CDR1 and CDR2 sequences are SGHNT and YENEEA. Trimming pared 0 bases from V and 0 bases from J, leaving 5 bases between. The CDR3 protein is CASSLETLNTEAFF. The CDR3 coding sequence is TGTGCCAGCAGCTTAGAAACACTGAACACTGAAGCTTTCTTT. The variable domain in full, completed from reference TRBV11-3 and TRBJ1-1, reads EAGVVQSPRYKIIEKKQPVAFWCNPISGHNTLYWYLQNLGQGPELLIRYENEEAVDDSQLPKDRFSAERLKGVDSTLKIQPAELGDSAVYLCASSLETLNTEAFFGQGTRLTVV.

The rearrangement joins TRBV3-1 (or the pseudogene TRBV3-2) to TRBJ2-1, with TRBD2 matching over 7 bases. V shed 8 bases and J 10 bases; nucleotides not matched to a gene: 11. This CDR3 spans 13 amino acids. From germline, CDR1 is LGHDT and CDR2 YNNKEL (reference sequence). The CDR3 sequence: CASRDYALPEQFF. Here the CDR3 DNA reads TGTGCCAGCCGGGACTATGCCCTCCCCGAGCAGTTCTTC.

The chain carries TRBV2 and TRBJ1-2; TRBD1 agrees at 7 bases. CDR1 and CDR2 (germline): SNHLY, FYNNEI. The CDR3 consists of 14 residues. V trimming: 4 bases; J trimming: 2 bases; junction bases outside the gene matches: 4. Here the CDR3 reads CASSGGDRNYGYTF. The CDR3 region has the DNA TGTGCCAGCAGTGGGGGGGACAGAAACTATGGCTACACCTTC.

The chain recombines TRBV29-1 with TRBJ1-1, with a possible D match to TRBD1 (6 bases). The germline V gene encodes CDR1 SQVTM and CDR2 ANQGSEA. Deletions cut 4 bases from V and 3 bases from J, with 18 bases between. This CDR3 has 15 residues. The CDR3 sequence is CSVGERRGTYTEAFF. The CDR3, as DNA: TGCAGCGTTGGGGAGAGAAGGGGGACCTACACTGAAGCTTTCTTT.

The CDR3 protein is CASSWGTVYTDTQYF. Here the CDR3 DNA reads TGTGCCAGTAGTTGGGGGACAGTCTACACAGATACGCAGTATTTT. V usage is TRBV19 and J usage is TRBJ2-3, with 7 nucleotides matching TRBD1. Losses at the gene ends were 5 bases for V and 2 bases for J; bases not matched to a gene: 7. This CDR3 is built from 15 residues. Looked up from germline, CDR1 is LNHDA and CDR2 is SQIVND (reference sequence).

V is TRBV4-1 and J is TRBJ1-2; 9 bases align to TRBD1. The V and J ends lost 3 bases and 5 bases, in that order; junction bases with no gene match: 10. From germline, CDR1 is MGHRA and CDR2 YSYEKL. This CDR3 has 16 residues. The CDR3 here is CASSQSTGTGLYGYTF. The CDR3 DNA reads TGCGCCAGCAGCCAGAGTACCGGGACAGGGTTATATGGCTACACCTTC.